This entry lists 8 T cell receptor beta chains sequenced from one sample in a study of cytomegalovirus exposure and HLA in healthy donors. This PCR relied on a set of 60 Vbeta primers and 13 Jbeta primers. Repertoires were generated with immunoSEQ multiplex PCR, while TCRdb's copy carries only in-frame clones and drops some. Of under 200,000 clones in the sample, approximately 80% were seen once. The sequencing sample was made of PBMCs. The receptors stem from a man aged 45-65 years in good health and CMV-seropositive.

The chain joins TRBV7-2 to TRBJ2-7; 15 nucleotides match TRBD2. Germline trimming cut 5 bases from V and 4 bases from J; bases unmatched to any gene: 6. CDR1 and CDR2 (germline): SGHTA, FQGNSA. The CDR3 sequence is 16 residues long. CDR3 DNA: TGTGCCAGCAGCCCCGGACTAGCGGGAGGGGAATACGAGCAGTACTTC. It yields the protein CASSPGLAGGEYEQYF.

The chain recombines TRBV20-1 with TRBJ2-7; D ambiguous. The germline gives CDR1 DFQATT, CDR2 SNEGSKA (reference sequence). The CDR3 contains 10 residues. With 6 bases removed from V and 3 bases from J, the gap between germline ends came to 6 bases. The CDR3 reads CSASNYEQYF. CDR3 DNA: TGCAGTGCCAGTAACTACGAGCAGTACTTC.

The J gene is TRBJ1-1, the V gene TRBV19, with D maybe TRBD1 (6 bases). The CDR3 is 15 amino acids. V shed 8 bases and J shed 3 bases, with 19 bases lying between them. Germline loops: CDR1 LNHDA, CDR2 SQIVND (reference sequence). CDR3 DNA sequence: TGTGCCAGTGTTGTGATGGGGGCGGCGGACACTGAAGCTTTCTTT. Its protein is CASVVMGAADTEAFF.

The chain carries TRBV6-5 and TRBJ1-6; D call uncertain. Germline CDR1 is MNHEY and CDR2 is SVGAGI. V dropped 5 bases and J dropped 8 bases, with 7 bases sitting between them. The CDR3 is made up of 12 amino acids. The CDR3 DNA is TGTGCCAGCAGTACCGGGGATTCACCCCTCCACTTT. This encodes CASSTGDSPLHF.

This chain connects TRBV5-1 to TRBJ2-3, with 7 bases aligning to TRBD2. With V trimmed by 2 bases and J by 2 bases, 2 bases remained unmatched. Germline CDR1 reads SGHRS; CDR2 reads YFSETQ. The CDR3 spans 14 residues. CDR3 residues: CASSFGLVTDTQYF. CDR3 sequence (DNA): TGCGCCAGCAGCTTCGGACTAGTCACAGATACGCAGTATTTT.

The chain recombines TRBV7-8 with TRBJ2-3; TRBD2 aligns across 9 bases. J lost 3 bases, V lost 5 bases, and 9 bases had no gene match. The germline gives CDR1 SGHVS, CDR2 FQNEAQ. This CDR3 spans 16 amino acids. In DNA form, the CDR3 reads TGTGCCAGCAGCCCGCTAGCGGGGAGGGGGACAGATACGCAGTATTTT. Protein sequence: CASSPLAGRGTDTQYF.

This clone occurred a few times. This chain connects TRBV7-2 to TRBJ2-7; TRBD1 agrees at 10 bases. Trimming cost V 3 bases and J 2 bases; bases outside gene matches: 1. Germline V lookup: CDR1 SGHTA, CDR2 FQGNSA. The CDR3 runs to 14 residues. CDR3 protein: CASSFGTGAYEQYF. CDR3 in DNA: TGTGCCAGCAGCTTCGGGACAGGGGCCTACGAGCAGTACTTC.

The rearrangement joins TRBV7-9 to TRBJ2-7; 7 bases are shared with TRBD1. V shed 5 bases, J shed 1 base, and the junction held 2 bases outside the gene matches. Looked up from germline, CDR1 is SEHNR and CDR2 is FQNEAQ (reference sequence). The CDR3 length is 13 residues. The CDR3 loop is CASSPTGSYEQYF. DNA for the CDR3: TGTGCCAGCAGCCCGACAGGGTCCTACGAGCAGTACTTC.